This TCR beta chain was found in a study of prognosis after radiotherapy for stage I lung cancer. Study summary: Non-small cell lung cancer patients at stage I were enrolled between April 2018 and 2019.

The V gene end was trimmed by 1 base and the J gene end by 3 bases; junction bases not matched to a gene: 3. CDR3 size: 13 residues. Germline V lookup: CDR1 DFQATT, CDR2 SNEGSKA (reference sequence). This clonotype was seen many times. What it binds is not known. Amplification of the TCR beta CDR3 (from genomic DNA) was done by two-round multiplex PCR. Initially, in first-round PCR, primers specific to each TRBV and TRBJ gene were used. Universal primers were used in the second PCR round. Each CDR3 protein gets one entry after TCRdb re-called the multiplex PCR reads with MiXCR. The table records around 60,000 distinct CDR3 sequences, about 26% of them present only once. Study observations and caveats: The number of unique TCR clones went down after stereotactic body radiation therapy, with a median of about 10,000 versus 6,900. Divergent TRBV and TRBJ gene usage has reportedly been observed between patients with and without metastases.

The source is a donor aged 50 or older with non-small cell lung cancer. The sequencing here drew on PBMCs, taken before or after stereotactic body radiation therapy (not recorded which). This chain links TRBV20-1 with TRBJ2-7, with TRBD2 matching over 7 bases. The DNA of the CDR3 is TGCAGTGCTAGAGGGGAGGGGAGCTACGAGCAGTACTTC. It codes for CSARGEGSYEQYF.